The T cell receptor (beta chain) described here comes from a study of response to subunit inactivated influenza vaccine. This CDR3 has 14 amino acids. Unmatched junction bases numbered 9, after V lost 3 bases and J lost 5 bases. Germline V CDR1 and CDR2: DFQATT, SNEGSKA (reference sequence). TCRdb fed the RT-PCR reads into MiXCR, producing one record per CDR3 protein. The sample lists about 530,000 distinct CDR3 sequences, 13% seen once, with around 13% in the top ten. Study-wide results and limits: Authors suggested that a seasonal influenza vaccination recruits few new T cells each time.

This clonotype occurred a few times. Its specificity is unknown. The genes are TRBV20-1 and TRBJ1-2; 7 nucleotides align to TRBD1. The sample was PBMCs from blood, taken roughly 6 weeks after vaccination. The receptor was isolated from a man in his forties or fifties who received an inactivated influenza vaccine. CDR3 nucleotides: TGCAGTGCTAGCTTATCGCAGGGGGATTATGGCTACACCTTC. Translating it yields CSASLSQGDYGYTF.